Listed below are T cell receptor beta chains from one sample, sequenced in a study of T cells in Graves' hyperthyroidism and ophthalmopathy. TCRdb independently ran MiXCR on the multiplex PCR reads; one entry per CDR3 protein. Among 600,000 to 700,000 distinct CDR3 sequences listed, nearly 45% were seen once. Sequencing input: peripheral blood or thyroid tissue (not recorded which). Receptors were obtained from an adult man with Graves' disease, either hyperthyroidism or ophthalmopathy (not recorded which). Both conserved end residues are part of each CDR3. The order of the fields is J gene, clone size, V gene, CDR3 protein. Size values are once, few and many counts, or a class for expanded clones, and some rows have none.

J: TRBJ2-7; size: many; V: TRBV6-5; CDR3: CASSKGAADYEQYF
J: TRBJ1-5; size: NA; V: TRBV20-1; CDR3: CSALYRDSNQPQHF
J: TRBJ1-5; size: many; V: TRBV7-8; CDR3: CASSSLPDSNQPQHF
J: TRBJ1-2; size: many; V: TRBV7-9; CDR3: CASSLVDRGNYGYTF
J: TRBJ1-1; size: NA; V: TRBV30; CDR3: CAWRTWGTPNTEAFF
J: TRBJ2-7; size: NA; V: TRBV19; CDR3: CASSISTRLLHHTYEQYF
J: TRBJ1-2; size: few; V: TRBV7-2; CDR3: CASSLYRQGAYGYTF
J: TRBJ2-7; size: many; V: TRBV2; CDR3: CASRAGTSSYEQYF
J: TRBJ2-3; size: NA; V: TRBV7-9; CDR3: CASRGQLANTDTQYF
J: TRBJ2-5; size: NA; V: TRBV25-1; CDR3: CASSRLAGGTETQYF
J: TRBJ1-4; size: many; V: TRBV2; CDR3: CASSADRGSEKLFF
J: TRBJ1-6; size: NA; V: TRBV6-5; CDR3: CAISYGGYSPLHF
J: TRBJ1-5; size: NA; V: TRBV6-1; CDR3: CASGRNLEPYQKDQPQHF
J: TRBJ2-7; size: NA; V: TRBV20-1; CDR3: CSARDRGVSYEQYF
J: TRBJ1-6; size: NA; V: TRBV7-9; CDR3: CASSSGTGSPLHF
J: TRBJ1-4; size: NA; V: TRBV5-1; CDR3: CASSLVQGREKLFF
J: TRBJ2-7; size: NA; V: TRBV29-1; CDR3: CSVKDRDTYEQYF
J: TRBJ1-2; size: few; V: TRBV29-1; CDR3: CSVERTGGGYTF
J: TRBJ2-5; size: many; V: TRBV2; CDR3: CASSELSGGETQYF
J: TRBJ2-7; size: NA; V: TRBV11-2; CDR3: CASSLSRGRGDYEQYF
J: TRBJ2-5; size: NA; V: TRBV29-1; CDR3: CSVGRQGGETQYF
J: TRBJ1-1; size: few; V: TRBV5-8; CDR3: CASSQDRLTNTEAFF
J: TRBJ2-5; size: NA; V: TRBV6-2/TRBV6-3; CDR3: CASSYSSVEETQYF
J: TRBJ2-7; size: NA; V: TRBV12-3/TRBV12-4; CDR3: CASSFKGTGYEQYF
J: TRBJ1-1; size: NA; V: TRBV6-6; CDR3: CASSRVPEDKAFF
J: TRBJ2-7; size: NA; V: TRBV9; CDR3: CASSPSSGNYEQYF
J: TRBJ1-2; size: NA; V: TRBV7-2; CDR3: CASSYSPGTSVGGYTF
J: TRBJ2-5; size: many; V: TRBV10-3; CDR3: CAISPGQGIETQYF
J: TRBJ2-5; size: NA; V: TRBV25-1; CDR3: CASSDTAGGPETQYF
J: TRBJ2-2; size: many; V: TRBV7-9; CDR3: CASSLVLTGELFF
J: TRBJ1-4; size: NA; V: TRBV7-2; CDR3: CASSPGSGIGEKLFF
J: TRBJ1-1; size: NA; V: TRBV25-1; CDR3: CASTGQAITEAFF
J: TRBJ1-1; size: NA; V: TRBV29-1; CDR3: CSGTGGPTEAFF
J: TRBJ1-1; size: NA; V: TRBV10-3; CDR3: CASSLVFSSEAFF
J: TRBJ2-5; size: NA; V: TRBV12-3/TRBV12-4; CDR3: CASSSVDQGAGTRYF
J: TRBJ1-2; size: few; V: TRBV4-1; CDR3: CASSLSTGGKGYTF
J: TRBJ1-1; size: many; V: TRBV7-3; CDR3: CASSAGVNTEAFF
J: TRBJ1-1; size: many; V: TRBV29-1; CDR3: CSVGVGGLNTEAFF
J: TRBJ2-1; size: NA; V: TRBV20-1; CDR3: CSARLSAYNEQFF
J: TRBJ1-2; size: many; V: TRBV29-1; CDR3: CSPYVTGGSNYGYTF
J: TRBJ2-2; size: few; V: TRBV2; CDR3: CASSEALVAGELFF
J: TRBJ2-7; size: NA; V: TRBV10-3; CDR3: CAISDLQGSYEQYF
J: TRBJ2-5; size: NA; V: TRBV7-8; CDR3: CASSLGSLYF
J: TRBJ1-2; size: NA; V: TRBV19; CDR3: CASTGGNLYYGYTF
J: TRBJ2-7; size: NA; V: TRBV7-8; CDR3: CASSSAGTDYEQYF
J: TRBJ1-1; size: many; V: TRBV10-3; CDR3: CAISERGYTEAFF